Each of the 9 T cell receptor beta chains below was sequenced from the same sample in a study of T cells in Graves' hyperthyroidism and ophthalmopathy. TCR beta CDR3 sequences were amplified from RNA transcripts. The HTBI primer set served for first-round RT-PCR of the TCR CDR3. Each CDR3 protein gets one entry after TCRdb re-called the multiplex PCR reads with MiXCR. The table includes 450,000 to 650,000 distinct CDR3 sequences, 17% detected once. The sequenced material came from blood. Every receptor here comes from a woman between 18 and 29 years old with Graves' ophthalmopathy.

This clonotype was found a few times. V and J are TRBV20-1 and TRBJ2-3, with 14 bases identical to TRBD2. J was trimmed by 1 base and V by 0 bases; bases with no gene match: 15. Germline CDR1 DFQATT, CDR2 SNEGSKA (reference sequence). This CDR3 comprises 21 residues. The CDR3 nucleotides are TGCAGTGCTAGAGACCCACAGGGGATGGGACTAGCGGGGGCGGGCACAGATACGCAGTATTTT. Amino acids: CSARDPQGMGLAGAGTDTQYF.

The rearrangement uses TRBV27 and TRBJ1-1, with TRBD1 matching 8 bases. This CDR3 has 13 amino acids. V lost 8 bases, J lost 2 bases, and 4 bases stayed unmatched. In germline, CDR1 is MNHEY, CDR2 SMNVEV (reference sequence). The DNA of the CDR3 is TGTGCCAGCGGGGACAGGACAAACACTGAAGCTTTCTTT. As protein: CASGDRTNTEAFF.

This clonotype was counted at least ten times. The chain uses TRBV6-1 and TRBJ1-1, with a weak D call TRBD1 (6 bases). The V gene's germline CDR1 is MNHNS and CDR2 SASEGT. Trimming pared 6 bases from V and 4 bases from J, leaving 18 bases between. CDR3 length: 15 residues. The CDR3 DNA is TGTGCCAGCAGCTCACCGGGACAACGGGTCACTGAAGCTTTCTTT. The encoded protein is CASSSPGQRVTEAFF.

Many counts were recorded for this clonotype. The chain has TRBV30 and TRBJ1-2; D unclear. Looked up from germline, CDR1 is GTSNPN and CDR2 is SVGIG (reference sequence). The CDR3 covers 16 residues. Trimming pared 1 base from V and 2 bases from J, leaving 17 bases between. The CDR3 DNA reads TGTGCCTGGAGTGCCGGCCCATTACTGTTCAACTATGGCTACACCTTC. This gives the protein CAWSAGPLLFNYGYTF.

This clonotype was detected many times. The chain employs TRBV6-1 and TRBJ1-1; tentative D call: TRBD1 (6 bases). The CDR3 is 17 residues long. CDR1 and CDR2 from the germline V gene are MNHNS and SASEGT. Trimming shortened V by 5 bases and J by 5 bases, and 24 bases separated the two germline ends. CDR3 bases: TGTGCCAGCAGTAACCCACAGGGCTCCCCAATTGGGACTGAAGCTTTCTTT. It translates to CASSNPQGSPIGTEAFF.

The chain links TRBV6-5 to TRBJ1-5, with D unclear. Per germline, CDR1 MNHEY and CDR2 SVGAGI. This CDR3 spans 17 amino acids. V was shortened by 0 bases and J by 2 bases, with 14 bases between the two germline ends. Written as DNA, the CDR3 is TGTGCCAGCAGTTACTCGATACGGCCTCCAGGCAATCAGCCCCAGCATTTT. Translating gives CASSYSIRPPGNQPQHF.

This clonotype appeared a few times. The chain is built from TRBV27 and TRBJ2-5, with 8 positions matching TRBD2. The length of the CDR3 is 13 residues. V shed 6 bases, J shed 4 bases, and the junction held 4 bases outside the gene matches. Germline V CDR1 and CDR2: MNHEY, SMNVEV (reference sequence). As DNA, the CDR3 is TGTGCCAGCAGGGGACTAGAGTCAGAGACCCAGTACTTC. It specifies CASRGLESETQYF.

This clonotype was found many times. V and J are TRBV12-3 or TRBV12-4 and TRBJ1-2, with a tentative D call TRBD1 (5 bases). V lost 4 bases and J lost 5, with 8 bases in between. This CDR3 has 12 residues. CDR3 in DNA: TGTGCCAGCAGTTCGGGACGGTATGGCTACACCTTC. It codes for CASSSGRYGYTF.

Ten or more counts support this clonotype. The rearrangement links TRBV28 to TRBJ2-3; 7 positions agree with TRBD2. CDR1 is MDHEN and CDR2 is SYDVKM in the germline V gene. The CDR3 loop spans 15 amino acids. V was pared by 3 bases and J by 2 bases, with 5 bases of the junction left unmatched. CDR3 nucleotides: TGTGCCAGCAGTTTGGGGGAGGGTGACACAGATACGCAGTATTTT. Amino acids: CASSLGEGDTDTQYF. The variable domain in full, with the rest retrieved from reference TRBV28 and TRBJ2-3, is DVKVTQSSRYLVKRTGEKVFLECVQDMDHENMFWYRQDPGLGLRLIYFSYDVKMKEKGDIPEGYSVSREKKERFSLILESASTNQTSMYLCASSLGEGDTDTQYFGPGTRLTVL.